The T cell receptor (beta chain) described here comes from a study of shared clonotypes between healthy human individuals. General study results and limits: In general, naive subsets displayed greater estimated richness than memory subsets did. When naive CD4 clonotypes were compared across a few donors, approximately 4.9% were shared.

Details on this clone: What it binds is unknown.

Splitting of each subset's genomic DNA was done evenly across several immunoSEQ plates. Sequencing was performed with immunoSEQ multiplex PCR; in TCRdb, only in-frame clones are kept and a portion is missing. In the table there are 1.5 million to 2.5 million clones, about 95% of which are singletons. The CDR3 loop spans 14 amino acids. Between the trimmed V and J ends, which lost 4 bases and 4 bases, there was a span of 15 bases. The germline CDR1 and CDR2 sequences are SGDLS and YYNGEE. Naive CD8 cells lacked CD45RO and underwent positive selection for CCR7, leaving out terminally differentiated effector memory CD45RA+ cells. All the donors were Caucasian adults who lived in Nashville, Tennessee.

Sequenced sample: naive CD8+ T cells sorted from blood. The receptor comes from a man younger than 35 in good health. The V and J genes are TRBV9 and TRBJ2-7; D perhaps matches TRBD2 (6 bases). CDR3 loop: CASSLTGDGYEQYF. The CDR3 DNA reads TGTGCCAGCAGCTTGACGGGGGACGGATACGAGCAGTACTTC.